This T cell receptor (beta chain) is drawn from a study of control samples from healthy donors and cancer patients. Sequenced by immunoSEQ multiplex PCR; TCRdb stores in-frame clones only, minus some. The sample includes approximately 120,000 clones, more than 75% of them seen just once. This clone has only one observation. Trimming shortened V by 6 bases and J by 5 bases, and 10 bases separated the two germline ends. The germline CDR1 and CDR2 sequences are MNHEY and SMNVEV (reference sequence). The CDR3 consists of 12 residues. This TCR derives from a young man in good health. The sequenced sample consisted of blood. The V and J genes are TRBV27 and TRBJ2-5; D unclear. Written as DNA, the CDR3 is TGTGCCAGCAGCGAATTAGGGGAGACCCAGTACTTC. Its translation is CASSELGETQYF.